This TCR beta chain was recorded in a study of metastatic and nonmetastatic thyroid tumors. In the study overall: From malignant and benign thyroid patients, repertoires in blood and in tumor or nodule tissue were compared.

Patients underwent thyroid surgery, and none had received any treatment before it. CDR3 length equals 13 residues. V lost 7 bases, J lost 0 bases, and 5 bases stayed unmatched. Per germline, CDR1 SQVTM and CDR2 ANQGSEA. Per the study methods: Building a distant-metastasis classifier for papillary thyroid cancer drew on CDR3 differences across clinicopathological groups. TCRdb reanalyzed the PCR reads with MiXCR. In this record, the V and J calls reflect TCRdb's handling and not the investigators' own analysis. The data hold some 8,500 clones, with approximately 40% observed a single time. Whole-study results and caveats: Malignant thyroid tumors reportedly exceeded benign nodules significantly in TCR beta diversity, with the difference appearing in blood and tumor.

Turning to this clone: The antigen remains unidentified.

This chain connects TRBV29-1 to TRBJ1-1; the match to TRBD1 covers 7 bases. The sequenced sample was tumor tissue. This clonotype was sampled from a female donor with papillary thyroid cancer or a benign thyroid nodule (not recorded which). Some clones in this sample may be carry-over from other donors' samples. The CDR3 loop is CSAQGQMNTEAFF. The CDR3, as DNA: TGCAGCGCCCAGGGACAGATGAACACTGAAGCTTTCTTT.